The next 8 T cell receptor beta chains were all read from a single sample in a study of neurological immune-mediated disorders. One entry per CDR3 protein, called by TCRdb with MiXCR from the 5' RACE reads. The table has approximately 100,000 distinct CDR3 sequences, 3% to 4% seen once. The specimen sequenced was PBMCs. The receptors derive from a woman aged 18 to 35 with multiple sclerosis.

This clonotype came up a few times. J is TRBJ2-3 and V is TRBV27, with D uncertain. There are 14 residues in the CDR3. V was trimmed by 4 bases and J by 8 bases, leaving 16 bases between them. Germline CDR1 MNHEY, CDR2 SMNVEV (reference sequence). The CDR3 DNA sequence: TGTGCCAGCAGTTGGGAAATCTCAGGCCCTACGCAGTATTTT. Translating gives CASSWEISGPTQYF.

This clonotype was observed many times. The chain joins TRBV20-1 to TRBJ2-3; the match to TRBD2 covers 12 bases. The germline CDR1 and CDR2 sequences are DFQATT and SNEGSKA (reference sequence). Trimming cost V 0 bases and J 9 bases; bases outside gene matches: 10. This CDR3 is 16 amino acids long. The CDR3 DNA reads TGCAGTGCTAGAGATGGTCTAGCGGGAGGGGTTCCAACGCAGTATTTT. Residues: CSARDGLAGGVPTQYF.

This clonotype was seen ten or more times. CDR3 sequence: CASSPPGGPGTEAFF. CDR3 DNA sequence: TGTGCCAGCTCACCACCGGGGGGGCCGGGCACTGAAGCTTTCTTT. V usage is TRBV18 and J usage is TRBJ1-1, with D tentatively TRBD1 (6 bases). V lost 0 bases and J lost 4, with 12 bases in between. Germline V gene sequence: CDR1 KGHSH, CDR2 LQKENI. The CDR3 is 15 amino acids. The whole variable domain, filled in from reference TRBV18 and TRBJ1-1, reads NAGVMQNPRHLVRRRGQEARLRCSPMKGHSHVYWYRQLPEEGLKFMVYLQKENIIDESGMPKERFSAEFPKEGPSILRIQQVVRGDSAAYFCASSPPGGPGTEAFFGQGTRLTVV.

This clonotype was picked up many times. The V gene is TRBV3-1, the J gene TRBJ2-5; no clear D gene. V was pared by 6 bases and J by 0 bases, with 11 bases between. The CDR3 is 14 amino acids. From germline, CDR1 is LGHDT and CDR2 YNNKEL (reference sequence). The CDR3: CASSTSLYQETQYF. In DNA, the CDR3 is TGTGCCAGCAGTACATCACTGTACCAAGAGACCCAGTACTTC.

The chain couples TRBV6-5 to TRBJ2-2; D not certain. V was clipped by 6 bases and J by 6 bases, with 11 bases between them. The length of the CDR3 is 13 residues. Germline assignment: CDR1 MNHEY and CDR2 SVGAGI. The CDR3 reads CASSRAPAGELFF. CDR3 nucleotides: TGTGCCAGCAGCCGGGCTCCCGCCGGGGAGCTGTTTTTT.

This clonotype appeared many times. The rearrangement links TRBV5-1 to TRBJ2-5; TRBD2 agrees at 12 bases. Per the germline V gene, CDR1 is SGHRS and CDR2 is YFSETQ. The V gene end was trimmed by 4 bases and the J gene end by 3 bases; junction bases not matched to a gene: 7. CDR3 length: 16 residues. CDR3 loop: CASSRSPSGGEETQYF. CDR3 coding DNA: TGCGCCAGCAGCCGAAGCCCTAGCGGGGGGGAAGAGACCCAGTACTTC.

This clonotype was observed at least ten times. Here the CDR3 DNA reads TGTGCCAGCAGCTTAGGAATGGGGCTTGGATTCGGTGAGCAGTTCTTC. This translates into CASSLGMGLGFGEQFF. This sequence joins TRBV7-9 and TRBJ2-1, with D maybe TRBD1 (5 bases). The V end lost 1 base, the J end lost 9 bases, and 19 bases lay between the germline ends. There are 16 residues in the CDR3. Germline V gene data show CDR1 as SEHNR and CDR2 as FQNEAQ (reference sequence).

This clonotype was detected ten times or more. The V gene is TRBV20-1, the J gene TRBJ1-1, with D uncertain. Germline lookup yields CDR1 DFQATT and CDR2 SNEGSKA (reference sequence). The CDR3 extends over 13 amino acids. V lost 7 bases, J lost 0 bases, and 12 bases lay in between. CDR3 residues: CSVISSVNTEAFF. CDR3 in DNA: TGCAGTGTCATCTCGTCCGTGAACACTGAAGCTTTCTTT.